This T cell receptor (beta chain) was found in a study of cytomegalovirus exposure and HLA in healthy donors. Study in general: The 120 or so validation repertoires used the same platform as the approximately 670 first-cohort repertoires (as reported by a later analysis). Study outcomes and limitations: Reports showed the classifier diagnosing cytomegalovirus status with high specificity and sensitivity. In vitro work confirmed that a few CMV-associated chains recognize CMV antigens. Cytomegalovirus association was listed for 164 TCR beta chains.

With respect to this clone: The target antigen is unknown.

Unmatched junction bases numbered 3, after V lost 0 bases and J lost 2 bases. The CDR3 consists of 17 residues. Germline CDR1 is MGHRA and CDR2 is YSYEKL. Measured with immunoSEQ multiplex PCR; TCRdb has only the in-frame clones, and not every one. The sample records about 130,000 clones, 89% being singletons. The material sequenced was PBMCs. V is TRBV4-1 and J is TRBJ2-5; TRBD2 aligns across 13 bases. This TCR was sampled from a young woman in good health and CMV-seronegative. CDR3 nucleotides: TGCGCCAGCAGCCAAGACACTAGCGGGGGGGTACAAGAGACCCAGTACTTC. It translates to CASSQDTSGGVQETQYF.